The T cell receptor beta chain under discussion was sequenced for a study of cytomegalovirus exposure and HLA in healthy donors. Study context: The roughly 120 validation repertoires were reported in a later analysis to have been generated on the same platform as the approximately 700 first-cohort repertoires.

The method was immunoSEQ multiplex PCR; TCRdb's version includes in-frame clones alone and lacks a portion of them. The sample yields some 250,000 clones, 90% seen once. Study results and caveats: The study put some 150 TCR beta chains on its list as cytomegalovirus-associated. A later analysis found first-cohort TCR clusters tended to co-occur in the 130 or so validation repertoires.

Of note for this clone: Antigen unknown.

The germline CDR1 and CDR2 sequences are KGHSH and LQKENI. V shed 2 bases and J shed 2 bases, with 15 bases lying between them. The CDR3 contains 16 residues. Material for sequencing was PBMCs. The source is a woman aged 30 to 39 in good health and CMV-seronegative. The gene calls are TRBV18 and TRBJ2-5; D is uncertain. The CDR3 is CASSPFSGVTQETQYF. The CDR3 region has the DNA TGTGCCAGCTCACCATTCTCGGGCGTAACGCAAGAGACCCAGTACTTC.